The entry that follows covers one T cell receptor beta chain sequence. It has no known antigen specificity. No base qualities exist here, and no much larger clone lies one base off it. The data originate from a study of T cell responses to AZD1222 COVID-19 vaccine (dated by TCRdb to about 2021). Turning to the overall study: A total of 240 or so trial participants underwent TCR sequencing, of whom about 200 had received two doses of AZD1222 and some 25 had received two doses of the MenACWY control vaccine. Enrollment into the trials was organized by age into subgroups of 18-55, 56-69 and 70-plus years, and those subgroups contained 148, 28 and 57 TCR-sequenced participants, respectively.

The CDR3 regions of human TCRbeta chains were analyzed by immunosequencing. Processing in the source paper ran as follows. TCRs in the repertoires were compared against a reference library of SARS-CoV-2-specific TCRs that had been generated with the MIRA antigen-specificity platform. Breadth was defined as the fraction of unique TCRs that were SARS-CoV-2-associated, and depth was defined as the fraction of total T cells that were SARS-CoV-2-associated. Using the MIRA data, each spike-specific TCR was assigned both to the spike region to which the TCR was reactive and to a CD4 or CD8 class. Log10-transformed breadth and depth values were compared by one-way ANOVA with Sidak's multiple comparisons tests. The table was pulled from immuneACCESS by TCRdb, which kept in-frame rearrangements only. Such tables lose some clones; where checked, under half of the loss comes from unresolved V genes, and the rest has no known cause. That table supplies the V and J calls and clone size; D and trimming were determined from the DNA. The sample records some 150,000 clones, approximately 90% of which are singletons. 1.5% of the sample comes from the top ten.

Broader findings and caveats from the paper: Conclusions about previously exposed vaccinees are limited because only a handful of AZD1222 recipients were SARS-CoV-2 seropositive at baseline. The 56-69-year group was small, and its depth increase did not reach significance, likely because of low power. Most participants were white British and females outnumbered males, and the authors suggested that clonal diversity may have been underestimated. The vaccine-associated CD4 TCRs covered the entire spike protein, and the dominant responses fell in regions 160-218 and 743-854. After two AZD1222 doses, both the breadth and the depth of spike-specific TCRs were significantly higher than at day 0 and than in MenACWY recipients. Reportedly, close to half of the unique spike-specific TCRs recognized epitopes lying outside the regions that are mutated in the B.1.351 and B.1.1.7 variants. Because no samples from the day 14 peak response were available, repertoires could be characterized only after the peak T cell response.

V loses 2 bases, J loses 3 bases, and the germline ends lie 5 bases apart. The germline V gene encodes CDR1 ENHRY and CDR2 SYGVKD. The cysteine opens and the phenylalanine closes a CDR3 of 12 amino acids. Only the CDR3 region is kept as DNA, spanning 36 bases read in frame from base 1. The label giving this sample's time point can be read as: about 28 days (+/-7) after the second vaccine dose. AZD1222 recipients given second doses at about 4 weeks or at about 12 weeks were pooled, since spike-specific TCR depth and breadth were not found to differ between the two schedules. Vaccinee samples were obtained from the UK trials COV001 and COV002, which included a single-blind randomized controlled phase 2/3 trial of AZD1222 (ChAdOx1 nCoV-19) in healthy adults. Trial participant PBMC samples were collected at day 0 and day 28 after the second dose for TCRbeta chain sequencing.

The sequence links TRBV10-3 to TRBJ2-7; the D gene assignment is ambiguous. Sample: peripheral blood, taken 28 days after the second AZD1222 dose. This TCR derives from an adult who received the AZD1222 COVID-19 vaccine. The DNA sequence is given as TGTGCCATCAGTGAGGATCTCTACGAGCAGTACTTC. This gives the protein CAISEDLYEQYF.